This T cell receptor (beta chain) was sequenced during a study of T cells in Graves' hyperthyroidism and ophthalmopathy. Study-level points and caveats: Blood samples included most of the expanded thyroid clonotypes exceeding 0.001. The model predicted ophthalmopathy a median approximately 6 months before onset.

This clonotype was picked up many times. Its cognate antigen is unknown. RNA transcripts were the template for amplifying TCR beta CDR3 regions. The HTBI primer set was used in a first-round RT-PCR of the TCR CDR3. Each CDR3 protein gets one entry after TCRdb re-called the multiplex PCR reads with MiXCR. The sample lists about 640,000 distinct CDR3 sequences, under 25% occurring once. Ophthalmopathy cases scored 3 or more on the Clinical Activity Score and 4 or more on NOSPECS grade, with duration below 3 months. This sample holds PBMCs from less than 13 ml fresh peripheral blood. The sequence came from a man aged 25 to 40 with Graves' ophthalmopathy. Sequencing was carried out using blood.

The CDR3 DNA is TGCAGTGCGAATCGGGATTTAGCTGGGAACAATGAGCAGTTCTTC. Translating it yields CSANRDLAGNNEQFF. V is TRBV20-1 and J is TRBJ2-1; maybe TRBD2 (5 bases). This CDR3 is built from 15 residues. CDR1 and CDR2 (germline): DFQATT, SNEGSKA (reference sequence). V was trimmed by 6 bases and J by 5 bases, leaving 20 bases between them.